The 11 T cell receptor beta chains presented below share a single source sample, sequenced in a study of T-cell reconstitution after alpha-beta-depleted transplantation in children. As it was prepared, the TCRbeta library received unique molecular identifiers. From the PCR reads, TCRdb called clonotypes with MiXCR, one entry per CDR3 protein. This sample has 250,000 to 300,000 distinct CDR3 sequences, with 10% found just once. Material: PBMCs, obtained before TCRalphabeta/CD19-depleted stem cell transplant. These receptors came from a boy in the first two years of life with acute myeloid leukemia, due to receive a stem cell transplant.

In this sample, this clonotype turned up many times. The chain employs TRBV30 and TRBJ2-5; no definite D call. The CDR3 length is 12 residues. Trimming cost V 0 bases and J 4 bases, with 6 bases left between them. CDR1 GTSNPN and CDR2 SVGIG come from the germline V gene (reference sequence). CDR3 coding DNA: TGTGCCTGGAGTGTTGTGGGAGAGACCCAGTACTTC. Encoded protein: CAWSVVGETQYF.

The genes are TRBV5-8 and TRBJ2-1; 9 bases are shared with TRBD2. CDR3 size: 15 residues. The germline CDR1 and CDR2 sequences are SGHTS and YDEGEE. V trimming: 9 bases; J trimming: 4 bases; junction bases outside the gene matches: 11. In DNA, the CDR3 is TGTGCCATGAGCCCGAGACTAGCGGTTTACAATGAGCAGTTCTTC. Translation gives CAMSPRLAVYNEQFF.

This clonotype was observed a handful of times. This rearrangement joins TRBV9 to TRBJ1-3; D is perhaps TRBD1 (6 bases). CDR1 is SGDLS and CDR2 is YYNGEE in the germline V gene. CDR3 length: 14 amino acids. With 0 bases removed from V and 8 bases from J, the gap between germline ends came to 12 bases. CDR3 residues: CASSVDKGEHTIYF. DNA of the CDR3: TGTGCCAGCAGCGTAGACAAGGGGGAGCACACCATATATTTT.

This clonotype came up many times. The genes are TRBV2 and TRBJ2-2, with unresolved D. The germline CDR1 and CDR2 sequences are SNHLY and FYNNEI. The CDR3 consists of 15 residues. The V end was cut by 6 bases, the J end by 3 bases, with 14 bases between. The CDR3, as DNA: TGTGCCAGCAGCCCTTGGGCCCTAGACACCGGGGAGCTGTTTTTT. Translation gives CASSPWALDTGELFF.

This clonotype was counted many times. The chain is built from TRBV3-1 and TRBJ2-2; the D is unclear. This CDR3 is 14 amino acids long. CDR1 is LGHDT and CDR2 is YNNKEL in the germline V gene (reference sequence). Trimming stripped 1 base from V and 5 bases from J, with 8 bases between. DNA of the CDR3: TGTGCCAGCAGCCAAGTTTTGGGTACCGGGGAGCTGTTTTTT. Translated: CASSQVLGTGELFF.

In its sample, this clonotype was seen many times. Germline and junction disagree at one end, which may indicate a read error. The chain carries TRBV7-2 and TRBJ2-1; TRBD2 agrees at 13 bases. Per germline, CDR1 SGHTA and CDR2 FQGNSA. The CDR3 is 17 residues long. The CDR3 sequence: CASSLAGTSGAYDEQFF. The CDR3 nucleotides read TGTGCCAGCAGCTTAGCGGGGACTAGCGGGGCCTACGATGAGCAGTTCTTC.

This clonotype was seen repeatedly, ten times or more. The chain carries TRBV7-9 and TRBJ2-1; tentatively, D is TRBD2 (6 bases). This CDR3 is built from 11 residues. Deletions cut 2 bases from V and 10 bases from J, with 6 bases between. The V gene's germline CDR1 is SEHNR and CDR2 FQNEAQ (reference sequence). The CDR3 DNA reads TGTGCCAGCAGCTTAAGCGGGGAGCAGTTCTTC. This sequence encodes CASSLSGEQFF.

The sample holds many counts of this clonotype. This rearrangement joins TRBV21-1 to TRBJ2-7; the D call of TRBD2 is as the table states it, not checked on the DNA. TRBV21-1 constitutes a pseudogene. The CDR3 is 13 residues long. In DNA, the CDR3 is TGTGCCAGCAGCAGCCAGACTAGGGCCGAGCAGTACTTC. Residues: CASSSQTRAEQYF.

V gene TRBV5-1 combines with J gene TRBJ2-5; D unclear. The CDR3 contains 15 residues. Trimming shortened V by 5 bases and J by 0 bases, and 14 bases separated the two germline ends. Germline CDR1 is SGHRS and CDR2 is YFSETQ. CDR3 DNA: TGCGCCAGCAGTCCTTTGACGGTGTACCAAGAGACCCAGTACTTC. It specifies CASSPLTVYQETQYF.

This clonotype appeared many times. The chain recombines TRBV20-1 with TRBJ1-4, with D perhaps matching TRBD1 (5 bases). The CDR3 spans 13 residues. Germline V CDR1 and CDR2: DFQATT, SNEGSKA (reference sequence). V was trimmed by 7 bases and J by 7 bases, leaving 16 bases between them. The CDR3 coding sequence is TGCAGTGGACAGCGGGGATGGAGTGAAAAACTGTTTTTT. Amino acid sequence: CSGQRGWSEKLFF.

The table lists this clonotype with a few counts. The rearrangement links TRBV5-1 to TRBJ2-3, with D possibly matching TRBD1 (6 bases). There are 15 residues in the CDR3. V was cut by 1 base and J by 2 bases, with 11 bases left in between. Germline-derived CDR1 and CDR2 are SGHRS and YFSETQ. DNA of the CDR3: TGCGCCAGCAGCTTGCAGGGGCTGTTCACAGATACGCAGTATTTT. Translating it yields CASSLQGLFTDTQYF.